Below, 9 T cell receptor beta chains from the same sample are listed, as sequenced in a study of blood T cell repertoires in COVID-19 (dated by TCRdb to the early 2020s). Libraries were made using the immunoSEQ multiplex PCR assay. TCRdb took over this immuneACCESS table, retaining in-frame rearrangements with V and J assigned. Such tables are incomplete; in checked studies, under half of the missing clones stem from an unresolved V gene, and the remainder is unexplained. The sample table shows 150,000 to 180,000 clones, and around 85% are seen once. The ten biggest clones cover approximately 30% of the sample. Source material: peripheral blood. The receptors here all came from a woman in her fifties or sixties with acute or convalescent COVID-19.

The gene calls are TRBV6-4 and TRBJ1-1; possible D gene TRBD1, 6 bases. Germline-derived CDR1 and CDR2 are MRHNA and SNTAGT. The length of the CDR3 is 14 residues. The ends were cut back, 3 bases at V and 0 bases at J, with 8 bases in the middle. CDR3 DNA sequence: TGTGCCAGCAGTGATGGACAGATGAACACTGAAGCTTTCTTT. This sequence encodes CASSDGQMNTEAFF.

V gene TRBV28 combines with J gene TRBJ1-1; possible D gene TRBD1, 6 bases. This CDR3 region has 14 residues. CDR1 MDHEN and CDR2 SYDVKM come from the germline V gene. The V gene lost 6 bases and the J gene lost 0 bases, with 11 bases spanning the gap. The CDR3 DNA follows: TGTGCCAGCAGGAGGGGGTTAGTGAACACTGAAGCTTTCTTT. Protein sequence: CASRRGLVNTEAFF.

The chain couples TRBV19 to TRBJ1-3; D perhaps matches TRBD1 (6 bases). V shed 5 bases and J shed 8 bases, with 19 bases lying between them. This CDR3 comprises 15 residues. Germline V lookup: CDR1 LNHDA, CDR2 SQIVND (reference sequence). The CDR3 coding sequence is TGTGCCAGTAGTCCTCGCCGGCACAGGGCAGACACCATATATTTT. Its translation: CASSPRRHRADTIYF.

This clone has just one count. This chain joins TRBV18 and TRBJ1-4, with TRBD1 matching over 10 bases. CDR1 is KGHSH, CDR2 LQKENI, per germline. There are 17 residues in the CDR3. The junction had 12 bases not matched to a gene; V was cut back by 3 bases and J by 8 bases. The CDR3 loop reads CASSPPGTGVAREKLFF. CDR3 DNA: TGTGCCAGCTCACCGCCCGGGACAGGGGTTGCTCGCGAAAAACTGTTTTTT.

V gene TRBV19 combines with J gene TRBJ2-3; 7 nucleotides align to TRBD1. J was trimmed by 4 bases and V by 1 base; bases with no gene match: 5. The CDR3 has 15 amino acids. The germline V gene encodes CDR1 LNHDA and CDR2 SQIVND (reference sequence). The CDR3 nucleotides are TGTGCCAGTAGTATAGGTGGGACAGTCCCAGATACGCAGTATTTT. Its translation: CASSIGGTVPDTQYF.

This chain connects TRBV10-2 to TRBJ1-1; D not certain. The V end was cut by 1 base, the J end by 0 bases, with 12 bases between. Germline V CDR1 and CDR2: WSHSY, SAAADI. The length of the CDR3 is 16 residues. CDR3 amino acids: CASSEWSAELNTEAFF. The CDR3 bases are TGCGCCAGCAGTGAGTGGAGCGCGGAGTTGAACACTGAAGCTTTCTTT.

This sequence joins TRBV7-2 and TRBJ2-2, with 7 nucleotides matching TRBD1. The V and J ends lost 4 bases and 6 bases, in that order; junction bases with no gene match: 8. The CDR3 extends over 15 amino acids. CDR1 and CDR2 from the germline V gene are SGHTA and FQGNSA. The DNA for the CDR3 is TGTGCCAGCAGCTCCTACTCACAGGGGTCCGGGGAGCTGTTTTTT. Encoded protein: CASSSYSQGSGELFF.

The rearrangement links TRBV6-5 to TRBJ2-7, with 7 positions matching TRBD1. Germline CDR1 and CDR2: MNHEY and SVGAGI. The CDR3 is made up of 14 amino acids. V dropped 7 bases and J dropped 6; count of bases not matched to a gene: 12. The CDR3 DNA is TGTGCCAGCAACCGCCAGCGACAGGGAGCCGAGCAGTACTTC. The encoded protein is CASNRQRQGAEQYF.

This chain joins TRBV28 and TRBJ1-3; 7 bases map to TRBD1. The CDR3 runs 16 residues. The J segment lost 0 bases and the V segment lost 6 bases, leaving 8 bases of the junction unmatched. CDR1 MDHEN and CDR2 SYDVKM come from the germline V gene. The CDR3 protein is CASSPTGLLSGNTIYF. The CDR3 coding sequence is TGTGCCAGCAGCCCGACAGGGTTGCTCTCTGGAAACACCATATATTTT. Full variable domain (rest looked up from reference TRBV28 and TRBJ1-3): DVKVTQSSRYLVKRTGEKVFLECVQDMDHENMFWYRQDPGLGLRLIYFSYDVKMKEKGDIPEGYSVSREKKERFSLILESASTNQTSMYLCASSPTGLLSGNTIYFGEGSWLTVV.